What follows describes a single T cell receptor beta chain. Co-plating was performed using 200,000 CFSE-labeled responder cells and 200,000 irradiated, violet-dye-labeled stimulator cells. Sorted cells were CFSE-low CD3+CD4+ or CD3+CD8+ proliferating responders. The entry originates in a study of graft-versus-host responses after intestinal transplantation. About the research overall: Isolated intestinal, liver-intestinal, or multivisceral transplants had been given to the recipients.

Sequencing used immunoSEQ multiplex PCR; TCRdb keeps in-frame clones, though not all of them. The sample has approximately 15,000 clones, more than 25% seen once. Notes on the study in general: Some GvH clones appeared in ileal mucosa or blood before recipient bone marrow. Circulating GvH clones peaking coincided with falling HvG clones soon after transplant.

This CDR3 has 14 amino acids. V lost 4 bases, J lost 2 bases, and 9 bases lay in between. Germline-derived CDR1 and CDR2 are KGHSH and LQKENI. The sequencing here drew on alloreactive CD8+ T cells from a mixed lymphocyte reaction culture, taken before intestinal transplant. As to subset: CFSE-low proliferating T cells sorted from approximately 6-day pre-transplant mixed lymphocyte reaction (GvH or HvG direction). The chain joins TRBV18 to TRBJ1-3, with D perhaps TRBD1 (5 bases). The TCR originated in a human patient who received an intestinal transplant. This CDR3 is CASSLTVTGNTIYF. The DNA of the CDR3 is TGTGCCAGCTCACTGACAGTGACTGGAAACACCATATATTTT.